In its sample, the clone carrying this T cell receptor (beta chain) was seen once. Per the study methods: Amplification of reference gene primers provided the estimated nucleated cell counts. Profiling relied on immunoSEQ multiplex PCR, and the TCRdb table lists in-frame clones only, not all of them. The V and J calls and clone size are taken from that table; D and trimming were inferred from the DNA. The sample contains approximately 300,000 clones, 90% of which appear only once. The entry originates in a study of blood T cell repertoires in COVID-19. The overall study: Some COVID-19 samples were acute and others convalescent; all came from the United States, Italy and Spain. T cells, B-cell-depleted T cells, or PBMCs provided the cDNA or gDNA that served as material.

This CDR3 comprises 17 residues. Germline CDR1 is SEHNR and CDR2 is FQNEAQ (reference sequence). After removal of 3 bases from V and 2 bases from J, the junction contained 8 bases not matched to a gene. The gene calls are TRBV7-9 and TRBJ2-1, with TRBD2 matching over 9 bases. Material: PBMCs or T cells enriched from blood (not recorded which). The receptor was derived from a man aged 55 to 69 who had recovered from COVID-19. CDR3 residues: CASSFLPAGGPYNEQFF. The DNA for the CDR3 is TGTGCCAGCAGCTTTCTACCCGCGGGAGGGCCCTACAATGAGCAGTTCTTC.